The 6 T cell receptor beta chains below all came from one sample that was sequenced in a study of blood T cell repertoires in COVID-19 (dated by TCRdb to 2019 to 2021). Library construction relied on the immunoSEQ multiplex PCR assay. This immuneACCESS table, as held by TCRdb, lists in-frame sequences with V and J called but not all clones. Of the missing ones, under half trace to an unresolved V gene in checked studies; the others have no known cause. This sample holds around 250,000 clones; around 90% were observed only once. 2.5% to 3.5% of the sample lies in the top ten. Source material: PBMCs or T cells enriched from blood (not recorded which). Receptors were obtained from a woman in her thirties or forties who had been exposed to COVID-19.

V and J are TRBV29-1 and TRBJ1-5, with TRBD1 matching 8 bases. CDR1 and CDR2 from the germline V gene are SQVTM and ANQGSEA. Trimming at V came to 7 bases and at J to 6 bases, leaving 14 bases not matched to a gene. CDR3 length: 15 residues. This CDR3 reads CSARTDTGGGQPQHF. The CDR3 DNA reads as TGCAGCGCCCGGACCGACACAGGGGGGGGTCAGCCCCAGCATTTT. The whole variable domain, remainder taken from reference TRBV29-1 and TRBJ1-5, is SAVISQKPSRDICQRGTSLTIQCQVDSQVTMMFWYRQQPGQSLTLIATANQGSEATYESGFVIDKFPISRPNLTFSTLTVSNMSPEDSSIYLCSARTDTGGGQPQHFGDGTRLSIL.

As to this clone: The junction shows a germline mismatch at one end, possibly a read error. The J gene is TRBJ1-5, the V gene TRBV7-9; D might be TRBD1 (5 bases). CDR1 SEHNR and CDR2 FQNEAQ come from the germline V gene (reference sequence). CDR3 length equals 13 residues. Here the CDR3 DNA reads TGTGCCAGCAGATTAGGGGACTCCGGGCCCCAGCATTTT. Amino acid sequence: CASRLGDSGPQHF.

The CDR3 region has the DNA TGTGCCAGCAGCACAAGGACTAGCGTCTACAATGAGCAGTTCTTC. Its protein product is CASSTRTSVYNEQFF. This chain links TRBV11-3 with TRBJ2-1; 9 bases agree with TRBD2. Germline CDR1 SGHNT, CDR2 YENEEA. The J segment lost 3 bases and the V segment lost 5 bases, leaving 5 bases of the junction unmatched. The CDR3 runs to 15 residues. The whole variable domain, remainder taken from reference TRBV11-3 and TRBJ2-1, is EAGVVQSPRYKIIEKKQPVAFWCNPISGHNTLYWYLQNLGQGPELLIRYENEEAVDDSQLPKDRFSAERLKGVDSTLKIQPAELGDSAVYLCASSTRTSVYNEQFFGPGTRLTVL.

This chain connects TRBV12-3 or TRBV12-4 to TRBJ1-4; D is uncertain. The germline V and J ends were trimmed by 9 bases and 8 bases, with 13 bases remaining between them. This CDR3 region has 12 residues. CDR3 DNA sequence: TGTGCCAGTGCGAGGAATCGGGAAAAACTGTTTTTT. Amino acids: CASARNREKLFF.

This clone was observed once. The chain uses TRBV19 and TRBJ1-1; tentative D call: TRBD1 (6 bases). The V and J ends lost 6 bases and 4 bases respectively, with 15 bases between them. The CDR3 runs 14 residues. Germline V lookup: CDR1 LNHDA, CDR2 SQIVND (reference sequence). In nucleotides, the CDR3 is TGTGCCAGTAGCCCCAACAGGGAGACCACTGAAGCTTTCTTT. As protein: CASSPNRETTEAFF.

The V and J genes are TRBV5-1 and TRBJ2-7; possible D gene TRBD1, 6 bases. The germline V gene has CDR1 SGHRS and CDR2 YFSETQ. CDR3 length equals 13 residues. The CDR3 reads CARIQGNPCEQYV. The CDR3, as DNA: TGTGCCAGGATACAGGGAAATCCTTGTGAGCAGTACGTC.